The TCR beta chain under discussion was sequenced for a study of cytomegalovirus exposure and HLA in healthy donors. Trimming shortened V by 6 bases and J by 5 bases, and 23 bases separated the two germline ends. This CDR3 region has 16 residues. Germline CDR1 and CDR2: SGDLS and YYNGEE. Both 60 Vbeta primers and 13 Jbeta primers went into the PCR. The method was immunoSEQ multiplex PCR; TCRdb's version includes in-frame clones alone and lacks a portion of them. The table lists around 90,000 clones, 86% of them singletons. The clonotype comes from a man aged 25-45 years in good health and CMV-seropositive. The chain couples TRBV9 to TRBJ1-1; tentatively, D is TRBD1 (6 bases). The sequencing input was PBMCs. CDR3 sequence reads: CASIICRDKGITEAFF. The DNA for the CDR3 is TGTGCCAGCATCATTTGCCGGGACAAGGGAATTACTGAAGCTTTCTTT.